A selection of T cell receptor beta chains follows, all from one sample in a study of shared clonotypes between healthy human individuals. The assay was immunoSEQ multiplex PCR, and TCRdb's table has in-frame clones only and misses some. Found here are around 2,000,000 clones, about 95% of them singletons; the top ten hold 0.85% to 1.2%. What was sequenced was naive CD8+ T cells sorted from blood. These receptors were taken from a man between 18 and 35 years old in good health. CDR3s include the opening cysteine and the closing phenylalanine or tryptophan. A D gene is named only where the DNA matches it firmly. Some rows have no size entry. The others give once, few or many, or a class for an expanded clone.

. . TRBJ2-2 14 TRBV6-6 CASSPGQSTGELFF TGTGCCAGCAGTCCCGGACAGTCCACCGGGGAGCTGTTTTTT
medium-sized . TRBJ1-2 14 TRBV4-1 CASSQVLGNYGYTF TGCGCCAGCAGCCAAGTTTTGGGCAACTATGGCTACACCTTC
. . TRBJ2-7 13 TRBV29-1 CSVVGLGSYEQYF TGCAGCGTTGTCGGTCTCGGCTCCTACGAGCAGTACTTC
. . TRBJ1-2 14 TRBV10-3 CAISEGPEIYGYTF TGTGCCATCAGTGAGGGTCCTGAAATCTATGGCTACACCTTC
. . TRBJ2-7 15 TRBV10-3 CAISAGGAGSYEQYF TGTGCCATCAGTGCGGGGGGCGCGGGGTCCTACGAGCAGTACTTC
. TRBD2 TRBJ2-3 15 TRBV5-4 CASSFEREAEDTQYF TGTGCCAGCAGCTTTGAGCGGGAGGCCGAAGATACGCAGTATTTT
. . TRBJ2-1 12 TRBV10-1 CASRPWSSEQFF TGCGCCAGCCGGCCCTGGTCTTCTGAGCAGTTCTTC
. . TRBJ2-5 14 TRBV11-2 CASSLGGIQETQYF TGTGCCAGCAGCTTAGGGGGGATCCAAGAGACCCAGTACTTC
. . TRBJ2-1 12 TRBV28 CASSRPGHEQFF TGTGCCAGCAGTAGGCCGGGCCATGAGCAGTTCTTC
. . TRBJ2-5 14 TRBV9 CASSGLLGEETQYF TGTGCCAGCAGCGGTCTCTTGGGAGAGGAGACCCAGTACTTC
. . TRBJ1-2 12 TRBV5-6 CASSLDDNGYTF TGTGCCAGCAGCTTGGATGACAACGGCTACACCTTC
once TRBD1 TRBJ1-1 14 TRBV5-4 CASRPDRGGTEAFF TGTGCCAGCAGGCCGGACAGGGGAGGCACTGAAGCTTTCTTT
once TRBD1 TRBJ1-5 13 TRBV2 CASRDSLNQPQHF TGTGCCTCTAGGGACAGCCTCAATCAGCCCCAGCATTTT
. TRBD1 TRBJ2-7 14 TRBV5-1 CASSFEGQTYEQYF TGCGCCAGCAGCTTTGAGGGACAGACCTACGAGCAGTACTTC
. . TRBJ2-1 17 TRBV30 CAWSALFYDVSYNEQFF TGTGCCTGGAGTGCCCTATTCTACGATGTCTCCTACAATGAGCAGTTCTTC
. . TRBJ2-5 14 TRBV5-1 CASSFIGYQETQYF TGCGCCAGCAGCTTTATAGGGTACCAAGAGACCCAGTACTTC
. . TRBJ2-3 12 TRBV27 CASRGGTDTQYF TGTGCCAGCAGGGGGGGCACAGATACGCAGTATTTT
. . TRBJ2-7 13 TRBV30 CAWSPGSYYEQYF TGTGCCTGGAGCCCGGGATCATACTACGAGCAGTACTTC
. . TRBJ2-5 14 TRBV2 CASSGQTSQETQYF TGTGCCAGCAGTGGACAGACATCCCAAGAGACCCAGTACTTC
. . TRBJ2-2 15 TRBV28 CASSLRGNPTGELFF TGTGCCAGCAGTTTACGGGGCAATCCGACCGGGGAGCTGTTTTTT
. TRBD1 TRBJ2-2 16 TRBV2 CASRSTGVTNTGELFF TGTGCCAGCAGGTCTACAGGGGTGACGAACACCGGGGAGCTGTTTTTT
. TRBD1 TRBJ1-6 16 TRBV27 CASSYTQGAYNSPLHF TGTGCCAGCAGTTATACACAGGGGGCCTATAATTCACCCCTCCACTTT
. . TRBJ1-1 15 TRBV4-2 CASSQAGSLNTEAFF TGTGCCAGCAGCCAAGCAGGGAGCCTGAACACTGAAGCTTTCTTT
. . TRBJ2-1 10 TRBV6-1 CASPDNEQFF TGTGCCAGCCCCGACAATGAGCAGTTCTTC
. TRBD1 TRBJ2-1 16 TRBV7-2 CASSLLEGALYNEQFF TGTGCCAGCAGCTTATTAGAGGGGGCCCTCTACAATGAGCAGTTCTTC
. . TRBJ2-7 13 TRBV7-9 CASSLGERHEQYF TGTGCCAGCAGCTTAGGAGAGAGACACGAGCAGTACTTC
. . TRBJ1-3 13 TRBV30 CAWTQGAGNTIYF TGTGCCTGGACCCAGGGAGCTGGAAACACCATATATTTT
. . TRBJ2-1 14 TRBV2 CACDGRTSYNEQFF TGTGCCTGCGATGGACGGACCTCCTACAATGAGCAGTTCTTC
once . TRBJ2-1 15 TRBV7-2 CASSLYLQANNEQFF TGTGCCAGCAGCCTATATCTACAGGCGAACAATGAGCAGTTCTTC
. TRBD1 TRBJ2-4 17 TRBV7-2 CASSLGVRGLAKNIQYF TGTGCCAGCAGCTTAGGCGTCAGGGGGTTAGCCAAAAACATTCAGTACTTC
. . TRBJ2-2 15 TRBV6-5 CASSPAALNTGELFF TGTGCCAGCAGTCCCGCCGCCCTGAACACCGGGGAGCTGTTTTTT
. . TRBJ2-7 14 TRBV7-2 CASSLGPPPYEQYF TGTGCCAGCAGCTTAGGACCACCCCCCTACGAGCAGTACTTC
. . TRBJ2-2 17 TRBV7-9 CASSLVRGYGNTGELFF TGTGCCAGCAGCTTAGTTCGGGGTTATGGGAACACCGGGGAGCTGTTTTTT
once . TRBJ2-5 13 TRBV6-5 CASRGFQRETQYF TGTGCCAGCAGAGGATTTCAGAGAGAGACCCAGTACTTC
. . TRBJ1-1 13 TRBV25-1 CASSDFGLGEAFF TGTGCCAGCAGTGATTTCGGCCTCGGGGAAGCTTTCTTT
. . TRBJ2-7 14 TRBV7-9 CASSRIGTGDEQYF TGTGCCAGCAGCCGGATCGGGACGGGAGACGAGCAGTACTTC
. . TRBJ1-1 13 TRBV30 CAWRSGMNTEAFF TGTGCCTGGAGGAGTGGCATGAACACTGAAGCTTTCTTT
. TRBD2 TRBJ2-3 16 TRBV9 CASSGVFSGIGDTQYF TGTGCCAGCAGCGGCGTTTTTAGCGGGATTGGGGATACGCAGTATTTT
. . TRBJ2-3 15 TRBV11-3 CASSLEGRSTDTQYF TGTGCCAGCAGCTTAGAAGGGCGGAGCACAGATACGCAGTATTTT
. TRBD1 TRBJ2-5 15 TRBV28 CASSLDRVGRETQYF TGTGCCAGCAGTCTCGACAGGGTCGGGCGAGAGACCCAGTACTTC
once . TRBJ2-7 12 TRBV6-6 CASVDAGGEQYF TGTGCCAGCGTTGACGCGGGTGGAGAGCAGTACTTC
. TRBD2 TRBJ2-7 15 TRBV4-3 CASSQDLAGPYEQYF TGCGCCAGCAGCCAAGACCTAGCGGGGCCTTATGAGCAGTACTTC
. TRBD1 TRBJ1-6 15 TRBV6-5 CASSYSGTGDSPLHF TGTGCCAGCAGTTACTCCGGGACAGGGGATTCACCCCTCCACTTT
. . TRBJ1-6 15 TRBV2 CASSDTPGLSSPLHF TGTGCCAGCAGTGATACCCCAGGATTAAGTTCACCCCTCCACTTT
. . TRBJ2-7 15 TRBV4-1 CASSPTPSGSYEQYF TGCGCCAGCAGCCCTACACCCAGCGGGTCCTACGAGCAGTACTTC
. TRBD2 TRBJ2-7 13 TRBV5-4 CASSLGPGGEQYF TGTGCCAGCAGCTTGGGCCCGGGGGGGGAGCAGTACTTC
. . TRBJ1-1 13 TRBV10-2 CASRTGENTEAFF TGCGCCAGCAGGACAGGTGAGAACACTGAAGCTTTCTTT
. . TRBJ2-7 14 TRBV7-2 CASSHAQGGREQYF TGTGCCAGCAGTCACGCACAGGGAGGGCGCGAGCAGTACTTC
few TRBD1 TRBJ2-7 14 TRBV19 CASSIGTGDYEQYF TGTGCCAGTAGTATCGGGACAGGGGACTACGAGCAGTACTTC
. . TRBJ2-3 15 TRBV25-1 CASSELQGPTDTQYF TGTGCCAGCAGTGAGCTTCAGGGTCCCACAGATACGCAGTATTTT
. . TRBJ2-3 11 TRBV5-6 CASSLLETQYF TGTGCCAGCAGCTTGCTAGAAACGCAGTATTTT
. TRBD2 TRBJ2-7 14 TRBV11-2 CASSRASGLYEQYF TGTGCCAGCAGCAGGGCTAGCGGGCTCTACGAGCAGTACTTC
. . TRBJ2-3 12 TRBV5-1 CASSPPDYTQYF TGCGCCAGCAGTCCCCCAGACTATACGCAGTATTTT
. . TRBJ2-1 16 TRBV27 CASSLLRVQQLDEQFF TGTGCCAGCAGTTTATTACGGGTACAGCAATTGGATGAGCAGTTCTTC
once TRBD2 TRBJ2-7 14 TRBV4-1 CASRALAGAYEQYF TGCGCCAGCAGGGCACTAGCGGGGGCCTACGAGCAGTACTTC